Below, 25 T cell receptor beta chains from the same sample are listed, as sequenced in a study of cytomegalovirus exposure and HLA in healthy donors. Primers: 60 Vbeta forward and 13 Jbeta reverse. Sequencing was performed with immunoSEQ multiplex PCR; in TCRdb, only in-frame clones are kept and a portion is missing. The repertoire holds roughly 220,000 clones, 70% seen once, with 2.6% in the top ten. The sample comprised PBMCs. The origin of the receptors is a man aged 40-55 years in good health and CMV-seropositive.

As to this clone: At one boundary the junction diverges from the germline segment, which might be a read error. The V gene is TRBV15, the J gene TRBJ2-5; 9 bases line up with TRBD1. The end of the DNA fits TRBJ2-7 better, so the J call may be wrong. The CDR3 covers 15 residues. Per the germline V gene, CDR1 is LNHNV and CDR2 is YYDKDF (reference sequence). CDR3 bases: TGTGCCACCAGCAGAGGAACAGGGGGCTCCAACGAGCAGTACTTC. Protein product: CATSRGTGGSNEQYF.

This rearrangement joins TRBV7-2 to TRBJ2-7; 8 nucleotides line up with TRBD1. The CDR3 totals 15 residues. Trimming cost V 4 bases and J 0 bases; bases outside gene matches: 5. CDR1 and CDR2 from the germline V gene are SGHTA and FQGNSA. The CDR3 DNA is TGTGCCAGCAGCTCGGCCGGGACAGGCTCCTACGAGCAGTACTTC. As protein: CASSSAGTGSYEQYF.

The J gene is TRBJ1-4, the V gene TRBV5-4; 7 bases fit TRBD1. The CDR3 is 14 amino acids. J was trimmed by 5 bases and V by 4 bases; bases with no gene match: 5. The V gene's germline CDR1 is SGHNT and CDR2 YYREEE (reference sequence). For the CDR3, the DNA is TGTGCCAGCAGCAACCGGGACAGCAATGAAAAACTGTTTTTT. As protein: CASSNRDSNEKLFF. The whole variable domain, remainder taken from reference TRBV5-4 and TRBJ1-4, is ETGVTQSPTHLIKTRGQQVTLRCSSQSGHNTVSWYQQALGQGPQFIFQYYREEENGRGNFPPRFSGLQFPNYSSELNVNALELDDSALYLCASSNRDSNEKLFFGSGTQLSVL.

This clone is a singleton in its sample. This sequence joins TRBV27 and TRBJ2-2; TRBD2 is a possible D gene (6 bases). V lost 3 bases and J 4 bases, leaving 9 bases between the germline ends. Germline assignment: CDR1 MNHEY and CDR2 SMNVEV (reference sequence). This CDR3 region has 14 residues. The CDR3 region is CASSFRGSTGELFF. As DNA, the CDR3 is TGTGCCAGCAGTTTCCGGGGGAGCACCGGGGAGCTGTTTTTT.

The chain is built from TRBV10-2 and TRBJ2-5; the match to TRBD1 covers 10 bases. Germline values: CDR1 WSHSY, CDR2 SAAADI. The V gene end was trimmed by 6 bases and the J gene end by 1 base; junction bases not matched to a gene: 8. The CDR3 spans 16 residues. The CDR3 protein is CASSHGQGGTQETQYF. The CDR3 coding sequence is TGCGCCAGCAGCCACGGACAGGGGGGGACCCAAGAGACCCAGTACTTC.

The V and J genes are TRBV18 and TRBJ2-4, with D perhaps matching TRBD1 (6 bases). This CDR3 has 16 amino acids. Germline loops: CDR1 KGHSH, CDR2 LQKENI. V was pared by 6 bases and J by 2 bases, with 17 bases between. CDR3 nucleotide sequence: TGTGCCAGCTCGGGCTCCAAGGGGGAGACCAAAAACATTCAGTACTTC. Translating it yields CASSGSKGETKNIQYF.

This clone appeared a few times. This chain connects TRBV6-6 to TRBJ1-2; 7 nucleotides agree with TRBD1. The CDR3 is made up of 15 amino acids. V lost 1 base and J lost 5; bases outside the gene matches: 7. Germline CDR1 and CDR2: MNHNY and SVGAGI (reference sequence). CDR3 amino acids: CASSYYGQADYGYTF. In DNA form, the CDR3 reads TGTGCCAGCAGTTACTACGGACAGGCAGATTATGGCTACACCTTC.

The chain recombines TRBV10-3 with TRBJ1-2, with 8 bases fitting TRBD1. CDR3 size: 11 residues. J was trimmed by 7 bases and V by 7 bases; bases with no gene match: 2. Germline CDR1 and CDR2: ENHRY and SYGVKD. CDR3: CAITGGIGYTF. The CDR3 region has the DNA TGTGCCATCACAGGGGGCATTGGCTACACCTTC.

This chain links TRBV5-4 with TRBJ2-7, with TRBD1 matching 10 bases. Germline V gene lookup returns CDR1 SGHNT and CDR2 YYREEE (reference sequence). This CDR3 has 16 amino acids. After removal of 1 base from V and 3 bases from J, the junction contained 7 bases not matched to a gene. The CDR3 DNA reads TGTGCCAGCAGCTTGTGGCCCGGGACAGGGGACTACGAGCAGTACTTC. Its translation is CASSLWPGTGDYEQYF.

This chain joins TRBV4-1 and TRBJ2-3, with 10 bases matching TRBD2. The CDR3 contains 15 residues. The trim removed 1 base at V and 6 bases at J, leaving 4 bases unmatched. Germline-derived CDR1 and CDR2 are MGHRA and YSYEKL. The CDR3 bases are TGCGCCAGCAGCCAAGTACTAGCGGGGTGGGATACGCAGTATTTT. It codes for CASSQVLAGWDTQYF.

The chain combines TRBV4-1 with TRBJ2-3, with D maybe TRBD2 (6 bases). The CDR3 consists of 14 residues. Trimming removed 6 bases from V and 5 bases from J, with 15 bases in between. Germline loops: CDR1 MGHRA, CDR2 YSYEKL. The CDR3 nucleotides are TGCGCCAGCAGTCTCCGGGGGTTCGAAGATACGCAGTATTTT. Amino acid sequence: CASSLRGFEDTQYF.

This clone showed up just a few times. The chain couples TRBV4-1 to TRBJ1-1; 9 bases agree with TRBD1. Germline-derived CDR1 and CDR2 are MGHRA and YSYEKL. The V and J ends lost 6 bases and 5 bases, in that order; junction bases with no gene match: 25. The CDR3 is made up of 20 amino acids. CDR3 sequence reads: CASRKVRMSGPGQGGTEAFF. The CDR3 bases are TGCGCCAGCAGGAAAGTTCGGATGTCGGGCCCGGGACAGGGAGGGACTGAAGCTTTCTTT.

The V and J genes are TRBV4-1 and TRBJ1-2, with 7 bases identical to TRBD1. This CDR3 spans 15 amino acids. V gave up 1 base and J gave up 0 bases; unmatched junction bases: 2. The germline V gene has CDR1 MGHRA and CDR2 YSYEKL. For the CDR3, the DNA is TGCGCCAGCAGCCAAGCAACAGGGGCTAACTATGGCTACACCTTC. Its translation is CASSQATGANYGYTF.

The rearrangement joins TRBV7-9 to TRBJ1-2; a weak D match, TRBD1 (6 bases). Germline assignment: CDR1 SEHNR and CDR2 FQNEAQ (reference sequence). The CDR3 is made up of 15 amino acids. V dropped 3 bases and J dropped 0 bases, with 11 bases sitting between them. CDR3 protein: CASSFGQQANYGYTF. CDR3 in DNA: TGTGCCAGCAGCTTCGGACAGCAAGCTAACTATGGCTACACCTTC.

The gene calls are TRBV6-5 and TRBJ1-5, with 8 bases that match TRBD1. The germline V gene encodes CDR1 MNHEY and CDR2 SVGAGI. The J segment lost 6 bases and the V segment lost 4 bases, leaving 11 bases of the junction unmatched. This CDR3 is 16 amino acids long. DNA of the CDR3: TGTGCCAGCAGTTTACATGGACAGGGAATGGGTCAGCCCCAGCATTTT. It encodes CASSLHGQGMGQPQHF.

This clone was detected a few times. This chain connects TRBV7-2 to TRBJ1-2, with TRBD1 matching 7 bases. Germline CDR1 SGHTA, CDR2 FQGNSA. Losses at the gene ends were 3 bases for V and 6 bases for J; bases not matched to a gene: 4. The CDR3 extends over 13 amino acids. This CDR3 reads CASSFRQGNGYTF. CDR3 coding DNA: TGTGCCAGCAGCTTTCGACAGGGCAATGGCTACACCTTC.

The chain employs TRBV11-2 and TRBJ1-5; D not resolved. Trimming took 0 bases from V and 5 from J, leaving 5 bases between them. This CDR3 contains 13 residues. Germline V lookup: CDR1 SGHAT, CDR2 FQNNGV. CDR3 sequence reads: CASSLEAYQPQHF. The CDR3 coding sequence is TGTGCCAGCAGCTTAGAGGCCTATCAGCCCCAGCATTTT.

The V gene is TRBV4-1, the J gene TRBJ2-1; weak D call: TRBD2 (6 bases). The CDR3 contains 15 residues. V lost 1 base and J lost 8, with 15 bases in between. CDR1 is MGHRA and CDR2 is YSYEKL in the germline V gene. The DNA of the CDR3 is TGCGCCAGCAGCCAAGTAAGCGTACCGGGAGATGAGCAGTTCTTC. It codes for CASSQVSVPGDEQFF.

CDR3 in amino acids: CASSPGGEEQFF. DNA of the CDR3: TGTGCCAGCAGCCCGGGGGGGGAGGAGCAGTTCTTC. V usage is TRBV5-5 and J usage is TRBJ2-1; 8 nucleotides match TRBD2. This CDR3 region has 12 residues. The J segment lost 10 bases and the V segment lost 4 bases, leaving 4 bases of the junction unmatched. CDR1 SGHKS and CDR2 YYEKEE come from the germline V gene (reference sequence).

Note on this clone: A read error may account for a junction end that differs from germline. The chain carries TRBV4-3 and TRBJ2-6; 12 bases fit TRBD1. This CDR3 spans 19 amino acids. The germline V gene encodes CDR1 LGHNA and CDR2 YSLEER. CDR3 amino acids: CASSQVAGTGGAGANVLTF. As DNA, the CDR3 is TGCGCCAGCAGCCAAGTAGCCGGGACAGGGGGCGCTGGGGCCAACGTTCTGACTTTC.

The chain couples TRBV28 to TRBJ1-2, with D perhaps TRBD1 (5 bases). The V end lost 7 bases, the J end lost 3 bases, and 12 bases lay between the germline ends. CDR3 size: 13 residues. The V gene's germline CDR1 is MDHEN and CDR2 SYDVKM. The CDR3 protein is CASTTSRDYGYTF. For the CDR3, the DNA is TGTGCCAGCACCACGAGCAGGGACTATGGCTACACCTTC.

This clone has a single count. This chain links TRBV2 with TRBJ2-1; the D gene is possibly TRBD1 (6 bases). This CDR3 spans 14 amino acids. With 8 bases removed from V and 1 base from J, the gap between germline ends came to 12 bases. Germline V CDR1 and CDR2: SNHLY, FYNNEI. CDR3 DNA: TGTGCCAGCGTTAGGACAGCGTCCTACAATGAGCAGTTCTTC. Protein product: CASVRTASYNEQFF.

This chain links TRBV5-5 with TRBJ2-7; D not resolved. The germline V and J ends were trimmed by 2 bases and 3 bases, with 6 bases remaining between them. Germline V gives CDR1 SGHKS, CDR2 YYEKEE (reference sequence). The CDR3 totals 12 residues. The CDR3 DNA is TGTGCCAGCAGCTTTGGCGGCTACGAGCAGTACTTC. Translation gives CASSFGGYEQYF.

V gene TRBV7-8 combines with J gene TRBJ2-5, with D possibly TRBD2 on 7 matching bases. The DNA end is a closer match to TRBJ2-7, so the J assignment may be wrong. The CDR3 is 16 residues long. CDR1 and CDR2 from the germline V gene are SGHVS and FQNEAQ. Written as DNA, the CDR3 is TGTGCCAGCAGCCCCCGGGGGGCCCTACTCCCCTCCGAGCAGTACTTC. This sequence encodes CASSPRGALLPSEQYF.

The chain uses TRBV19 and TRBJ2-1; TRBD1 matches at 8 bases. Germline CDR1 reads LNHDA; CDR2 reads SQIVND (reference sequence). V lost 5 bases to trimming and J lost 9 bases; unmatched junction nucleotides: 9. CDR3 length: 14 residues. The DNA for the CDR3 is TGTGCCAGTAGTGTCCAGGGGGCGGAAAGTGAGCAGTTCTTC. Amino acids: CASSVQGAESEQFF.